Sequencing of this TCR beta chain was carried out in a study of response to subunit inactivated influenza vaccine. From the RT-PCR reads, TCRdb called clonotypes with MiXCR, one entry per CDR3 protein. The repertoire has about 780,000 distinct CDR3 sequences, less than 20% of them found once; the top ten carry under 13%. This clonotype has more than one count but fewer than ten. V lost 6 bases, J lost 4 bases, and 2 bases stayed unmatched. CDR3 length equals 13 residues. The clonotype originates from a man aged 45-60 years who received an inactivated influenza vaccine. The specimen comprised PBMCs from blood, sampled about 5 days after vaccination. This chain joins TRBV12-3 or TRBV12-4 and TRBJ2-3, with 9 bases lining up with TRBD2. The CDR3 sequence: CASRIAGADTQYF. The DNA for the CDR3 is TGTGCCAGCAGGATAGCGGGGGCAGATACGCAGTATTTT.